One T cell receptor beta chain is described in this entry. The target antigen is unknown. These data come from a study of T cell responses to AZD1222 COVID-19 vaccine. Study summary: Analyses pooled second doses at about 4 or about 12 weeks. Overall study findings and caveats: Nearly half of spike-specific TCRs reportedly go after variant regions that carry no mutations. Dominant at 160-218 and 743-854, vaccine-associated CD4 TCRs also spanned spike. AZD1222 recipients seropositive at baseline numbered only six or seven.

Assay: immunoSEQ multiplex PCR; the TCRdb copy retains only in-frame clones and omits some. The top ten hold roughly 26% of the sample, which has 95,000 to 100,000 clones, roughly 90% seen once. Germline V gene data show CDR1 as MNHEY and CDR2 as SVGEGT. The CDR3 loop spans 18 amino acids. Germline trimming cut 0 bases from V and 7 bases from J; bases unmatched to any gene: 10. The sequencing used peripheral blood, collected on day 0 of AZD1222 vaccination. This receptor was identified in an adult in good health. V is TRBV6-2 or TRBV6-3 and J is TRBJ2-3, with 13 positions matching TRBD2. The CDR3 is CASSYSGPGLAGVHTQYF. CDR3 sequence (DNA): TGTGCCAGCAGTTACTCGGGCCCCGGACTAGCGGGAGTGCATACGCAGTATTTT.